The 22 T cell receptor beta chains presented below share a single source sample, sequenced in a study of B cell selection in AIRE deficiency. CD4+CD127+ cells were sorted as the conventional CD4 T cells. Clones were read by immunoSEQ multiplex PCR, and TCRdb kept only the in-frame ones, dropping some. Altogether some 19,000 clones are present, 95% to 98% being singletons, with the ten largest covering roughly 0.3%. Sequencing was performed on conventional CD4+ T cells sorted from PBMCs. The receptors originated from a human donor with AIRE deficiency.

V usage is TRBV2 and J usage is TRBJ2-5, with 11 nucleotides matching TRBD2. This CDR3 has 17 residues. V lost 5 bases and J lost 2; bases outside the gene matches: 10. Germline CDR1 is SNHLY and CDR2 is FYNNEI. CDR3 protein: CASSRALASGGQETQYF. The DNA for the CDR3 is TGTGCCAGCAGTCGGGCCTTGGCTAGCGGGGGGCAAGAGACCCAGTACTTC.

The count of this clone is one. The V and J genes are TRBV5-1 and TRBJ2-3, with D perhaps matching TRBD1 (5 bases). V was shortened by 7 bases and J by 5 bases, with 20 bases between the two germline ends. Germline lookup yields CDR1 SGHRS and CDR2 YFSETQ. The CDR3 has 15 residues. The CDR3 region is CASGAIGRGEDTQYF. The DNA for the CDR3 is TGCGCCAGCGGGGCGATCGGGCGAGGAGAAGATACGCAGTATTTT. The full variable domain, completed using reference TRBV5-1 and TRBJ2-3, is KAGVTQTPRYLIKTRGQQVTLSCSPISGHRSVSWYQQTPGQGLQFLFEYFSETQRNKGNFPGRFSGRQFSNSRSEMNVSTLELGDSALYLCASGAIGRGEDTQYFGPGTRLTVL.

The chain combines TRBV11-2 with TRBJ2-4; D is perhaps TRBD2 (5 bases). Looked up from germline, CDR1 is SGHAT and CDR2 is FQNNGV. The CDR3 is made up of 15 amino acids. Trimming left V 2 bases short and J 6 bases short, with 14 bases between. This chain's CDR3 is CASSLSSFLGNIQYF. The CDR3 nucleotides read TGTGCCAGCAGCTTATCTAGCTTCTTGGGAAACATTCAGTACTTC. The full variable domain, completed using reference TRBV11-2 and TRBJ2-4, is EAGVAQSPRYKIIEKRQSVAFWCNPISGHATLYWYQQILGQGPKLLIQFQNNGVVDDSQLPKDRFSAERLKGVDSTLKIQPAKLEDSAVYLCASSLSSFLGNIQYFGAGTRLSVL.

About this clone: Sequence at one end of the junction differs from germline and may be a read error. This chain uses TRBV6-5 with TRBJ2-2; 7 positions agree with TRBD1. CDR3 size: 15 residues. CDR1 is MNHEY, CDR2 SVGAGI, per germline. The CDR3 protein is CASSNSQGKAGELFF. The CDR3 region has the DNA TGTGCCAGCAGTAACTCACAGGGGAAGGCCGGGGAGCTGTTTTTT.

CDR3 DNA: TGCGCCAGCAGCCAAGACCCTAACGCCTACAATGAGCAGTTCTTC. Translating gives CASSQDPNAYNEQFF. The V gene is TRBV4-3, the J gene TRBJ2-1; D not resolved. Looked up from germline, CDR1 is LGHNA and CDR2 is YSLEER. V lost 0 bases and J lost 2, with 8 bases in between. CDR3 length equals 15 residues.

This clone is a singleton in its sample. The chain joins TRBV6-1 to TRBJ1-2; D is possibly TRBD1 (5 bases). With 8 bases removed from V and 0 bases from J, the gap between germline ends came to 10 bases. The CDR3 totals 13 residues. Germline V lookup: CDR1 MNHNS, CDR2 SASEGT. CDR3 protein: CASSQVSNYGYTF. DNA for the CDR3: TGTGCCAGCTCACAGGTCTCTAACTATGGCTACACCTTC.

This chain uses TRBV15 with TRBJ1-1; a weak D match, TRBD1 (6 bases). The CDR3 has 14 amino acids. V lost 2 bases and J lost 1, with 8 bases in between. The germline CDR1 and CDR2 sequences are LNHNV and YYDKDF (reference sequence). The CDR3: CATSRRGANTEAFF. The DNA of the CDR3 is TGTGCCACCAGCAGAAGGGGGGCGAACACTGAAGCTTTCTTT. Variable domain in full (rest from reference TRBV15 and TRBJ1-1): DAMVIQNPRYQVTQFGKPVTLSCSQTLNHNVMYWYQQKSSQAPKLLFHYYDKDFNNEADTPDNFQSRRPNTSFCFLDIRSPGLGDTAMYLCATSRRGANTEAFFGQGTRLTVV.

V gene TRBV10-3 combines with J gene TRBJ1-2, with unresolved D. The V end lost 2 bases, the J end lost 4 bases, and 11 bases lay between the germline ends. Per the germline V gene, CDR1 is ENHRY and CDR2 is SYGVKD. This CDR3 is built from 14 residues. The DNA for the CDR3 is TGTGCCATCAGTGAGACAGCGGCGATCTATGGCTACACCTTC. It is translated as CAISETAAIYGYTF.

The chain uses TRBV4-2 and TRBJ1-3; TRBD1 matches 7 bases. Germline V gene data show CDR1 as LGHNA and CDR2 as YNFKEQ. This CDR3 spans 14 amino acids. With 4 bases clipped from V and 4 bases from J, the junction kept 4 bases outside the gene matches. CDR3 sequence (DNA): TGTGCCAGCAGCCGAGGGGGCGGGGGAAACACCATATATTTT. Translated, it gives CASSRGGGGNTIYF.

The chain links TRBV7-6 to TRBJ1-1, with a possible D match to TRBD1 (5 bases). The CDR3 extends over 14 amino acids. Germline V gene lookup returns CDR1 SGHVS and CDR2 FNYEAQ. The V end was cut by 3 bases, the J end by 2 bases, with 10 bases between. CDR3 residues: CASSLFQGNTEAFF. CDR3 coding DNA: TGTGCCAGCAGCTTGTTTCAGGGAAACACTGAAGCTTTCTTT.

The chain is built from TRBV7-3 and TRBJ2-1; D tentatively reads TRBD1 or TRBD2 (5 bases each). V was clipped by 2 bases and J by 6 bases, with 11 bases between them. The CDR3 is 14 residues long. Per germline, CDR1 SGHTA and CDR2 FQGTGA. This CDR3 reads CASSLGDQVNEQFF. CDR3 nucleotide sequence: TGTGCCAGCAGCTTAGGGGACCAGGTCAATGAGCAGTTCTTC. Full variable domain (rest looked up from reference TRBV7-3 and TRBJ2-1): GAGVSQTPSNKVTEKGKYVELRCDPISGHTALYWYRQSLGQGPEFLIYFQGTGAADDSGLPNDRFFAVRPEGSVSTLKIQRTERGDSAVYLCASSLGDQVNEQFFGPGTRLTVL.

The chain employs TRBV7-2 and TRBJ2-3, with 10 bases matching TRBD2. Germline V gene sequence: CDR1 SGHTA, CDR2 FQGNSA. There are 14 residues in the CDR3. Trimming took 5 bases from V and 8 from J; bases not matched to a gene: 7. The CDR3 region has the DNA TGTGCCAGCAGCCCCTCTAGCGGGAGCAGTACGCAGTATTTT. As protein: CASSPSSGSSTQYF. Variable domain in full (rest from reference TRBV7-2 and TRBJ2-3): GAGVSQSPSNKVTEKGKDVELRCDPISGHTALYWYRQSLGQGLEFLIYFQGNSAPDKSGLPSDRFSAERTGGSVSTLTIQRTQQEDSAVYLCASSPSSGSSTQYFGPGTRLTVL.

This chain uses TRBV11-2 with TRBJ2-4, with a weak D call TRBD1 (6 bases). The CDR3 contains 15 residues. With 3 bases removed from V and 0 bases from J, the gap between germline ends came to 9 bases. CDR1 SGHAT and CDR2 FQNNGV come from the germline V gene. Written as DNA, the CDR3 is TGTGCCAGCAGCTTGGACAGCTTAGCCAAAAACATTCAGTACTTC. Protein sequence: CASSLDSLAKNIQYF. Complete variable domain (other parts from reference TRBV11-2 and TRBJ2-4): EAGVAQSPRYKIIEKRQSVAFWCNPISGHATLYWYQQILGQGPKLLIQFQNNGVVDDSQLPKDRFSAERLKGVDSTLKIQPAKLEDSAVYLCASSLDSLAKNIQYFGAGTRLSVL.

This chain connects TRBV10-3 to TRBJ1-2; D possibly corresponds to TRBD1 (6 bases). V was clipped by 7 bases and J by 3 bases, with 18 bases between them. The CDR3 covers 15 residues. The germline CDR1 and CDR2 sequences are ENHRY and SYGVKD. CDR3 region: CAITPDPGGDYGYTF. The CDR3 nucleotides read TGTGCCATCACCCCAGATCCTGGGGGCGACTATGGCTACACCTTC.

This chain joins TRBV19 and TRBJ1-1; D is uncertain. CDR3 length: 14 residues. The V gene's germline CDR1 is LNHDA and CDR2 SQIVND (reference sequence). V was pared by 3 bases and J by 3 bases, with 11 bases between. DNA of the CDR3: TGTGCCAGTAGTATTGGCCAGGCCTACACTGAAGCTTTCTTT. This codes for CASSIGQAYTEAFF.

Only one count was recorded for this clone. The rearrangement joins TRBV4-2 to TRBJ2-1; TRBD2 is a possible D gene (6 bases). This CDR3 is built from 18 residues. Germline-derived CDR1 and CDR2 are LGHNA and YNFKEQ. The ends were cut back, 4 bases at V and 8 bases at J, with 27 bases in the middle. CDR3 sequence reads: CASSPAAIRERGWDEQFF. CDR3 bases: TGTGCCAGCAGCCCAGCGGCCATCCGGGAGAGGGGTTGGGATGAGCAGTTCTTC.

V is TRBV6-1 and J is TRBJ2-7; 8 bases agree with TRBD2. Trimming at V came to 4 bases and at J to 2 bases, leaving 4 bases not matched to a gene. Germline V gene sequence: CDR1 MNHNS, CDR2 SASEGT. The CDR3 consists of 14 residues. The CDR3 sequence: CASSVLADAYEQYF. CDR3 in DNA: TGTGCCAGCAGTGTACTAGCGGACGCCTACGAGCAGTACTTC.

CDR3 nucleotides: TGTGCCAGCAAAAGACAGGACTACGAGCAGTACTTC. Its translation: CASKRQDYEQYF. This rearrangement joins TRBV6-5 to TRBJ2-7, with a tentative D call TRBD1 (6 bases). In germline, CDR1 is MNHEY, CDR2 SVGAGI. Trimming removed 7 bases from V and 3 bases from J, with 10 bases in between. The CDR3 totals 12 residues.

This chain uses TRBV29-1 with TRBJ1-1; TRBD1 matches at 12 bases. The CDR3 consists of 17 residues. Trimming at V came to 7 bases and at J to 3 bases, leaving 15 bases not matched to a gene. Germline assignment: CDR1 SQVTM and CDR2 ANQGSEA. CDR3 nucleotide sequence: TGCAGCGCCTACCGGGGACAGGGGGCTAGGATGGACACTGAAGCTTTCTTT. It specifies CSAYRGQGARMDTEAFF.

V usage is TRBV5-6 and J usage is TRBJ1-1; 9 bases are shared with TRBD1. V lost 4 bases to trimming and J lost 6 bases; unmatched junction nucleotides: 7. Germline CDR1 reads SGHDT; CDR2 reads YYEEEE. CDR3 length: 14 residues. CDR3 region: CASSGTGGAAEAFF. As DNA, the CDR3 is TGTGCCAGCAGCGGAACAGGGGGCGCGGCTGAAGCTTTCTTT.

V and J are TRBV5-1 and TRBJ2-1, with 13 positions matching TRBD2. Losses at the gene ends were 4 bases for V and 6 bases for J; bases not matched to a gene: 7. Germline-derived CDR1 and CDR2 are SGHRS and YFSETQ. This CDR3 spans 16 amino acids. The CDR3 DNA reads TGCGCCAGCAGCATTAAAACTAGCGGGGGGGCCAATGAGCAGTTCTTC. This codes for CASSIKTSGGANEQFF. Looking up the rest from reference TRBV5-1 and TRBJ2-1 gives the full variable domain: KAGVTQTPRYLIKTRGQQVTLSCSPISGHRSVSWYQQTPGQGLQFLFEYFSETQRNKGNFPGRFSGRQFSNSRSEMNVSTLELGDSALYLCASSIKTSGGANEQFFGPGTRLTVL.

This clone was counted once. CDR3 coding DNA: TGTGCCAGCATAGAGCTTGGTTCGCCTACCCAGTACTTC. This encodes CASIELGSPTQYF. The chain links TRBV7-8 to TRBJ2-5; D call uncertain. Germline CDR1 and CDR2: SGHVS and FQNEAQ. This CDR3 comprises 13 residues. V lost 7 bases and J 8 bases, leaving 17 bases between the germline ends.